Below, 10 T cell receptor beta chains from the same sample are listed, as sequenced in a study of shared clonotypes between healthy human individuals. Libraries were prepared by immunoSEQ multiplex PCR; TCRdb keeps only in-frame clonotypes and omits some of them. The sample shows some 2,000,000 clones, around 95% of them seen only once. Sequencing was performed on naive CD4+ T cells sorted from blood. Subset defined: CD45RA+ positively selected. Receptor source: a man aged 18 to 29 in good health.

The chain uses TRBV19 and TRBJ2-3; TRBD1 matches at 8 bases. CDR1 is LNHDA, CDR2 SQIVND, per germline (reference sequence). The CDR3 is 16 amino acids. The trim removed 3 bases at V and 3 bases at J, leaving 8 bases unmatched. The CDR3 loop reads CASSMGGQGFTDTQYF. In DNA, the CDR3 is TGTGCCAGTAGTATGGGCGGACAGGGTTTTACAGATACGCAGTATTTT.

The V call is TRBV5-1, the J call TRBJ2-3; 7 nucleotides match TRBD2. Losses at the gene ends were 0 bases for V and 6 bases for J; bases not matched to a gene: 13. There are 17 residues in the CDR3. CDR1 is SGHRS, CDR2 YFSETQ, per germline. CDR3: CASSLARWEGGVDTQYF. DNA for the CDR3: TGCGCCAGCAGCTTGGCCCGGTGGGAGGGTGGAGTGGATACGCAGTATTTT. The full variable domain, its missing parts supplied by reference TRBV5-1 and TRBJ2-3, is KAGVTQTPRYLIKTRGQQVTLSCSPISGHRSVSWYQQTPGQGLQFLFEYFSETQRNKGNFPGRFSGRQFSNSRSEMNVSTLELGDSALYLCASSLARWEGGVDTQYFGPGTRLTVL.

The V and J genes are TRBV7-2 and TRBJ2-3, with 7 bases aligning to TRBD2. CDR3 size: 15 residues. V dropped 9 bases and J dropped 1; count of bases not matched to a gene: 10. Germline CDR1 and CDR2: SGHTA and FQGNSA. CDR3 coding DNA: TGTGCCAGTGCCTCTAGCGGAACGGGCACAGATACGCAGTATTTT. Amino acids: CASASSGTGTDTQYF.

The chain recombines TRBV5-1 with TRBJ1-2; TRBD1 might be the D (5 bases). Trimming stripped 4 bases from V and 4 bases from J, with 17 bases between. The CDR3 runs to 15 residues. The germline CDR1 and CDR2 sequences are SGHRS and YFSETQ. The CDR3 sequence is CASSPGTDEFYGYTF. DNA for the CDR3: TGCGCCAGCAGCCCCGGGACCGATGAGTTCTATGGCTACACCTTC. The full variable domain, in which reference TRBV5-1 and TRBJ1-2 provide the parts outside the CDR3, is KAGVTQTPRYLIKTRGQQVTLSCSPISGHRSVSWYQQTPGQGLQFLFEYFSETQRNKGNFPGRFSGRQFSNSRSEMNVSTLELGDSALYLCASSPGTDEFYGYTFGSGTRLTVV.

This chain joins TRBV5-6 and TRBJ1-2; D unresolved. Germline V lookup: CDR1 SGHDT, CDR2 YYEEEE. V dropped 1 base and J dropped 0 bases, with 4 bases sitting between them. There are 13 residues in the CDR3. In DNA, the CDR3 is TGTGCCAGCAGCTTGAGAGCTAACTATGGCTACACCTTC. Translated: CASSLRANYGYTF.

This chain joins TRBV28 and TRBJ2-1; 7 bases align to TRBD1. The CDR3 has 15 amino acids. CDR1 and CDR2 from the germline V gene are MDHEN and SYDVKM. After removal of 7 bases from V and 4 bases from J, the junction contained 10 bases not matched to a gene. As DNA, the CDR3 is TGTGCCAGCACCGAACCGGGACAGAGATACAATGAGCAGTTCTTC. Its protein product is CASTEPGQRYNEQFF.

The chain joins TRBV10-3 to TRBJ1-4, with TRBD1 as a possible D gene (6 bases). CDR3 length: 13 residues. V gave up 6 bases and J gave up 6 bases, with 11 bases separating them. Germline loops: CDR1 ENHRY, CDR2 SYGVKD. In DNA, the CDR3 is TGTGCCATCAGAGGGGGGAAGGATGAAAAACTGTTTTTT. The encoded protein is CAIRGGKDEKLFF.

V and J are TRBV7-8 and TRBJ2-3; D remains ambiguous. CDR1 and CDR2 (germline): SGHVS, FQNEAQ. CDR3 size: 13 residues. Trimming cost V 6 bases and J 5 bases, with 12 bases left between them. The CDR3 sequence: CASRPGPIDTQYF. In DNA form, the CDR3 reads TGTGCCAGCAGACCCGGGCCTATAGATACGCAGTATTTT.

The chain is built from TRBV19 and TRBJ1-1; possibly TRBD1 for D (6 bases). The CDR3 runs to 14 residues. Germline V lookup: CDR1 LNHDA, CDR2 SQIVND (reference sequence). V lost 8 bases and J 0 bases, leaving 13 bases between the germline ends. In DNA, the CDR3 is TGTGCCAGTTCTGAGGGGGTTATGAACACTGAAGCTTTCTTT. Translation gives CASSEGVMNTEAFF.

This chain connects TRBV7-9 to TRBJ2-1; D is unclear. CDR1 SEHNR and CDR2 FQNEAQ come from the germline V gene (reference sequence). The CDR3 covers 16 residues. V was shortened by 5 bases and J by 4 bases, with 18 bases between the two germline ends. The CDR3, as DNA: TGTGCCAGCAGCGGAGAGGCGAAACTCTTTTACAATGAGCAGTTCTTC. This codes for CASSGEAKLFYNEQFF.